One and the same sample provided the 19 T cell receptor beta chains below, sequenced in a study of memory CD4+ T cells and cytomegalovirus serostatus. Single viable CD3+CD4+CD8-CD45RO+ cells were sorted as the memory CD4+ T cells. Data came from immunoSEQ multiplex PCR; TCRdb stores just in-frame clones and leaves some out. The table records 45,000 to 65,000 clones, around four fifths of them present only once. Sample: memory CD4+ T cells from blood. These receptors all stem from an adult in good health and CMV-seropositive.

V and J are TRBV5-1 and TRBJ2-2; D might be TRBD1 or TRBD2, each matching 7 bases. This CDR3 is built from 17 residues. The germline V gene has CDR1 SGHRS and CDR2 YFSETQ. V was trimmed by 1 base and J by 1 base, leaving 14 bases between them. CDR3 loop: CASSLTLRGGNTGELFF. CDR3 sequence (DNA): TGCGCCAGCAGCTTGACCCTCAGGGGGGGGAACACCGGGGAGCTGTTTTTT.

The chain couples TRBV10-1 to TRBJ1-1; 7 nucleotides align to TRBD1. The length of the CDR3 is 13 residues. V lost 4 bases and J lost 5; bases outside the gene matches: 4. Germline-derived CDR1 and CDR2 are WNHNN and SYGVQD (reference sequence). The CDR3 region has the DNA TGCGCCAGCAGTGTTCAGGGGGGAACTGAAGCTTTCTTT. Residues: CASSVQGGTEAFF.

The chain carries TRBV18 and TRBJ2-7; 8 positions match TRBD2. Per the germline V gene, CDR1 is KGHSH and CDR2 is LQKENI. The CDR3 sequence is 15 residues long. The ends lost 2 bases at V and 5 bases at J; junction bases unmatched: 8. In DNA, the CDR3 is TGTGCCAGCTCACCAGGGACTAGTGGGCGTCACGAGCAGTACTTC. Translated, it gives CASSPGTSGRHEQYF.

This chain connects TRBV30 to TRBJ2-3; D unclear. Germline loops: CDR1 GTSNPN, CDR2 SVGIG (reference sequence). This CDR3 comprises 20 residues. V lost 0 bases to trimming and J lost 1 base, with 26 bases between them. For the CDR3, the DNA is TGTGCCTGGAGTGTACGTCTTAGTGGCGCGCGAAGAGAGGGCACAGATACGCAGTATTTT. Translated: CAWSVRLSGARREGTDTQYF.

CDR3 residues: CASSLAVAGGWETQYF. The DNA of the CDR3 is TGTGCCAGCAGCTTAGCGGTAGCGGGAGGGTGGGAGACCCAGTACTTC. The V call is TRBV7-6, the J call TRBJ2-5; the match to TRBD2 covers 11 bases. The CDR3 runs 16 residues. Germline V gene data show CDR1 as SGHVS and CDR2 as FNYEAQ. The ends lost 0 bases at V and 5 bases at J; junction bases unmatched: 5.

The chain recombines TRBV7-8 with TRBJ2-1, with D tentatively TRBD1 or TRBD2 (6 bases each). The CDR3 totals 19 residues. CDR1 and CDR2 from the germline V gene are SGHVS and FQNEAQ. V lost 0 bases to trimming and J lost 7 bases, with 25 bases between them. CDR3: CASSLARGVGMSVGNEQFF. In DNA form, the CDR3 reads TGTGCCAGCAGCTTAGCAAGGGGGGTGGGGATGAGCGTTGGGAATGAGCAGTTCTTC.

This chain connects TRBV4-3 to TRBJ2-3; D may be TRBD2 (5 bases). The ends were cut back, 2 bases at V and 6 bases at J, with 15 bases in the middle. The CDR3 is 15 amino acids. The germline CDR1 and CDR2 sequences are LGHNA and YSLEER. The CDR3 loop reads CASSQRDTSSDTQYF. The CDR3 DNA reads TGCGCCAGCAGCCAACGAGATACTAGTTCGGATACGCAGTATTTT.

The rearrangement uses TRBV5-4 and TRBJ1-2; unclear D gene. The ends were cut back, 0 bases at V and 1 base at J, with 7 bases in the middle. CDR1 is SGHNT and CDR2 is YYREEE in the germline V gene (reference sequence). This CDR3 is 14 amino acids long. The CDR3: CASSLGSYNYGYTF. The CDR3 DNA is TGTGCCAGCAGCTTGGGCAGTTATAACTATGGCTACACCTTC.

This clone was seen once. The chain carries TRBV6-5 and TRBJ2-7; 9 bases are a match to TRBD1. The CDR3 runs 14 residues. Trimming cost V 6 bases and J 7 bases; bases outside gene matches: 10. Germline V gene sequence: CDR1 MNHEY, CDR2 SVGAGI. Written as DNA, the CDR3 is TGTGCCAGCAGAGCCGGGACAGGGACGATAGAGCAGTACTTC. Its translation: CASRAGTGTIEQYF.

CDR3 sequence: CASSPGHPNTEAFF. The CDR3 nucleotides are TGTGCCAGCTCACCAGGACACCCGAACACTGAAGCTTTCTTT. This chain joins TRBV18 and TRBJ1-1; the D gene is possibly TRBD1 (5 bases). CDR1 is KGHSH and CDR2 is LQKENI in the germline V gene. The ends were cut back, 2 bases at V and 1 base at J, with 8 bases in the middle. The CDR3 sequence is 14 residues long.

The J gene is TRBJ2-3, the V gene TRBV9, with 8 bases matching TRBD1. Trimming took 4 bases from V and 3 from J; bases not matched to a gene: 4. Germline assignment: CDR1 SGDLS and CDR2 YYNGEE. The CDR3 totals 14 residues. The CDR3 coding sequence is TGTGCCAGCAGCACCGACAGGGGAACAGATACGCAGTATTTT. Protein sequence: CASSTDRGTDTQYF.

This chain joins TRBV20-1 and TRBJ1-2; D is ambiguous. The germline V gene has CDR1 DFQATT and CDR2 SNEGSKA (reference sequence). V lost 4 bases and J lost 3, with 6 bases in between. This CDR3 comprises 11 residues. CDR3 loop: CSATPDYGYTF. CDR3 DNA: TGCAGTGCTACGCCCGACTATGGCTACACCTTC.

The rearrangement links TRBV27 to TRBJ2-5; perhaps TRBD1 as D (5 bases). The germline V and J ends were trimmed by 6 bases and 0 bases, with 26 bases remaining between them. CDR1 and CDR2 from the germline V gene are MNHEY and SMNVEV (reference sequence). CDR3 length equals 19 residues. The CDR3 DNA reads TGTGCCAGCAGCAAACTTCACCCCCTACTGGACATGCACCAAGAGACCCAGTACTTC. Residues: CASSKLHPLLDMHQETQYF.

In this sample, this clone turned up a few times. The chain couples TRBV9 to TRBJ1-5; D not certain. CDR1 and CDR2 (germline): SGDLS, YYNGEE. V was trimmed by 0 bases and J by 4 bases, leaving 14 bases between them. CDR3 length: 16 residues. CDR3 sequence: CASSVAPYRGNQPQHF. The CDR3 DNA follows: TGTGCCAGCAGCGTAGCCCCGTACCGGGGAAATCAGCCCCAGCATTTT. Variable domain in full (rest from reference TRBV9 and TRBJ1-5): DSGVTQTPKHLITATGQRVTLRCSPRSGDLSVYWYQQSLDQGLQFLIQYYNGEERAKGNILERFSAQQFPDLHSELNLSSLELGDSALYFCASSVAPYRGNQPQHFGDGTRLSIL.

The chain employs TRBV5-1 and TRBJ1-2, with D tentatively TRBD1 (5 bases). The CDR3 runs to 16 residues. Trimming took 1 base from V and 6 from J, leaving 19 bases between them. CDR1 and CDR2 (germline): SGHRS, YFSETQ. CDR3 in DNA: TGCGCCAGCAGCTTGTTAGACCGGGACTCCAGAAATGGCTACACCTTC. Its translation: CASSLLDRDSRNGYTF.

This chain links TRBV7-9 with TRBJ1-3; D gene ambiguous. The CDR3 spans 13 residues. V dropped 5 bases and J dropped 6 bases, with 11 bases sitting between them. The germline gives CDR1 SEHNR, CDR2 FQNEAQ (reference sequence). The CDR3 loop is CASSHGRVNTIYF. CDR3 in DNA: TGTGCCAGCAGCCATGGCCGCGTAAACACCATATATTTT. Drawing the rest from reference TRBV7-9 and TRBJ1-3, the complete variable domain is DTGVSQNPRHKITKRGQNVTFRCDPISEHNRLYWYRQTLGQGPEFLTYFQNEAQLEKSRLLSDRFSAERPKGSFSTLEIQRTEQGDSAMYLCASSHGRVNTIYFGEGSWLTVV.

In nucleotides, the CDR3 is TGTGCCAGTAGTCCGCGGGTAGGAGGCAGGTCTGAAGCTTTCTTT. Translation: CASSPRVGGRSEAFF. V usage is TRBV19 and J usage is TRBJ1-1; the D is unclear. V gave up 5 bases and J gave up 6 bases, with 19 bases separating them. The CDR3 runs to 15 residues. Germline CDR1 and CDR2: LNHDA and SQIVND (reference sequence).

The V gene is TRBV6-5, the J gene TRBJ1-2; D may be TRBD1 (6 bases). This CDR3 is 13 amino acids long. CDR1 is MNHEY, CDR2 SVGAGI, per germline. Trimming pared 5 bases from V and 4 bases from J, leaving 11 bases between. The CDR3 coding sequence is TGTGCCAGCAGTAAGGACAGATCCTATGGCTACACCTTC. Translating it yields CASSKDRSYGYTF.

The gene calls are TRBV7-9 and TRBJ1-2; D possibly corresponds to TRBD1 (5 bases). V lost 3 bases and J 5 bases, leaving 13 bases between the germline ends. Per the germline V gene, CDR1 is SEHNR and CDR2 is FQNEAQ (reference sequence). This CDR3 has 14 amino acids. The CDR3 DNA reads as TGTGCCAGCAGCTTGGGCAGGGAGCTGTATGGCTACACCTTC. This translates into CASSLGRELYGYTF. The full variable domain, its missing parts supplied by reference TRBV7-9 and TRBJ1-2, is DTGVSQNPRHKITKRGQNVTFRCDPISEHNRLYWYRQTLGQGPEFLTYFQNEAQLEKSRLLSDRFSAERPKGSFSTLEIQRTEQGDSAMYLCASSLGRELYGYTFGSGTRLTVV.